This passage covers 29 T cell receptor beta chains from one sample sequenced in a study of cytomegalovirus exposure and HLA in healthy donors. The PCR employed 60 Vbeta primers together with 13 Jbeta primers. TCRdb's table, derived via immunoSEQ multiplex PCR, lists solely in-frame clones and lacks some. In all, the sample yields 50,000 to 75,000 clones. Sequencing was performed on PBMCs. These receptors were collected from a woman between 18 and 29 years old in good health and CMV-seronegative.

The V call is TRBV5-1, the J call TRBJ1-2, with TRBD1 matching 8 bases. Germline CDR1 reads SGHRS; CDR2 reads YFSETQ. CDR3 size: 17 residues. Losses at the gene ends were 2 bases for V and 5 bases for J; bases not matched to a gene: 14. As DNA, the CDR3 is TGCGCCAGCAGCTTAGTATCGATGCGCCAGGGGGCTTATGGCTACACCTTC. Protein product: CASSLVSMRQGAYGYTF.

Turning to this clone: The junction departs from the called germline gene at one end, perhaps through a read error. The chain employs TRBV7-2 and TRBJ2-2; the match to TRBD1 covers 7 bases. Germline V lookup: CDR1 SGHTA, CDR2 FQGNSA. The length of the CDR3 is 13 residues. CDR3 nucleotide sequence: TGTGCCAGCAGACTGACAGGGACCGTGGAGCTGTTTTTT. Residues: CASRLTGTVELFF.

Remarks on this clone: A junction boundary mismatches the germline segment, possibly from a read error. The chain couples TRBV15 to TRBJ2-1; D may be TRBD1 (5 bases). From germline, CDR1 is LNHNV and CDR2 YYDKDF (reference sequence). CDR3 length: 11 residues. Here the CDR3 DNA reads TGTGCCACCAGCAGACTGACAGATCCCATCTTC. Protein product: CATSRLTDPIF.

This chain links TRBV4-1 with TRBJ1-5, with D perhaps TRBD1 (6 bases). Trimming cost V 4 bases and J 5 bases, with 15 bases left between them. Germline V gene sequence: CDR1 MGHRA, CDR2 YSYEKL. CDR3 length: 15 amino acids. The CDR3 DNA reads TGCGCCAGCAGCCCTAGGGACACTAGTTATCAGCCCCAGCATTTT. It yields the protein CASSPRDTSYQPQHF.

V usage is TRBV28 and J usage is TRBJ1-5; the D gene is possibly TRBD1 (6 bases). Germline CDR1 and CDR2: MDHEN and SYDVKM. This CDR3 contains 16 residues. Deletions cut 4 bases from V and 0 bases from J, with 13 bases between. CDR3 amino acids: CASSYRVDFSNQPQHF. The CDR3 DNA is TGTGCCAGCAGTTACAGGGTTGACTTTAGCAATCAGCCCCAGCATTTT.

DNA of the CDR3: TGCGCCAGCAGCTCAGGCAGGGCCCACTATGGCTACACCTTC. It encodes CASSSGRAHYGYTF. This chain joins TRBV4-1 and TRBJ1-2; TRBD1 might be the D (5 bases). V lost 5 bases, J lost 3 bases, and 13 bases lay in between. Germline-derived CDR1 and CDR2 are MGHRA and YSYEKL. The CDR3 loop spans 14 amino acids.

This chain links TRBV5-1 with TRBJ2-5, with TRBD1 matching 7 bases. Losses at the gene ends were 4 bases for V and 4 bases for J; bases not matched to a gene: 1. This CDR3 has 12 residues. Germline CDR1 is SGHRS and CDR2 is YFSETQ. The CDR3 DNA reads TGCGCCAGCAGCCGACAGGGAGAGACCCAGTACTTC. Translating gives CASSRQGETQYF.

The rearrangement links TRBV20-1 to TRBJ2-5, with D possibly TRBD1 on 6 matching bases. CDR3 length: 11 amino acids. Trimming cost V 6 bases and J 11 bases, with 16 bases left between them. Germline-derived CDR1 and CDR2 are DFQATT and SNEGSKA (reference sequence). The DNA for the CDR3 is TGCAGTGCCTGGACAGTGGGTGAGCAGTACTTC. Translating it yields CSAWTVGEQYF.

This CDR3 reads CASSLRTGVVQPQHF. CDR3 sequence (DNA): TGTGCCAGTAGTCTTCGGACAGGGGTGGTCCAGCCCCAGCATTTT. The chain combines TRBV19 with TRBJ1-5; TRBD1 matches at 9 bases. This CDR3 has 15 amino acids. V lost 5 bases to trimming and J lost 7 bases; unmatched junction nucleotides: 9. Per germline, CDR1 LNHDA and CDR2 SQIVND (reference sequence).

V is TRBV5-1 and J is TRBJ1-1, with 8 bases lining up with TRBD1. In germline, CDR1 is SGHRS, CDR2 YFSETQ. This CDR3 contains 15 residues. V lost 4 bases to trimming and J lost 5 bases; unmatched junction nucleotides: 10. CDR3 amino acids: CASSNDRGVGTEAFF. Here the CDR3 DNA reads TGCGCCAGCAGCAATGACAGGGGCGTCGGAACTGAAGCTTTCTTT.

The CDR3, as DNA: TGTGCCTGGAGTGTACGATTGTTTAACAGGAACACTGAAGCTTTCTTT. Translating it yields CAWSVRLFNRNTEAFF. The V call is TRBV30, the J call TRBJ1-1; D call uncertain. Trimming stripped 0 bases from V and 1 base from J, with 15 bases between. The CDR3 length is 16 residues. Germline V CDR1 and CDR2: GTSNPN, SVGIG (reference sequence).

The chain couples TRBV11-2 to TRBJ1-4; 9 positions agree with TRBD1. Germline V gene lookup returns CDR1 SGHAT and CDR2 FQNNGV. V shed 4 bases and J 7 bases; nucleotides not matched to a gene: 4. CDR3 size: 14 residues. The CDR3 is CASSSGQGSEKLFF. In DNA form, the CDR3 reads TGTGCCAGCAGCTCAGGACAGGGGAGTGAAAAACTGTTTTTT. The variable domain in full, with the rest retrieved from reference TRBV11-2 and TRBJ1-4, is EAGVAQSPRYKIIEKRQSVAFWCNPISGHATLYWYQQILGQGPKLLIQFQNNGVVDDSQLPKDRFSAERLKGVDSTLKIQPAKLEDSAVYLCASSSGQGSEKLFFGSGTQLSVL.

The chain joins TRBV18 to TRBJ2-7, with a weak D call TRBD1 (6 bases). The V gene's germline CDR1 is KGHSH and CDR2 LQKENI. V lost 3 bases and J 6 bases, leaving 9 bases between the germline ends. The CDR3 loop spans 12 amino acids. CDR3 loop: CASSPGAREQYF. CDR3 bases: TGTGCCAGCTCACCGGGGGCCCGCGAGCAGTACTTC.

The rearrangement uses TRBV5-6 and TRBJ1-2; D not resolved. The CDR3 runs to 15 residues. Trimming removed 1 base from V and 8 bases from J, with 18 bases in between. Germline values: CDR1 SGHDT, CDR2 YYEEEE. The CDR3: CASSLILAHGRGYTF. CDR3 coding DNA: TGTGCCAGCAGCTTGATTCTAGCCCACGGACGGGGCTACACCTTC.

The chain couples TRBV19 to TRBJ2-5, with 10 bases matching TRBD2. Germline assignment: CDR1 LNHDA and CDR2 SQIVND (reference sequence). The ends lost 1 base at V and 3 bases at J; junction bases unmatched: 8. The CDR3 loop spans 17 amino acids. CDR3 sequence (DNA): TGTGCCAGTAGTATAGGAGGGTTTCTAGCGGGGGAAGAGACCCAGTACTTC. It is translated as CASSIGGFLAGEETQYF.

This chain uses TRBV5-1 with TRBJ2-3; 7 bases match TRBD2. Losses at the gene ends were 5 bases for V and 0 bases for J; bases not matched to a gene: 6. This CDR3 contains 15 residues. Germline-derived CDR1 and CDR2 are SGHRS and YFSETQ. CDR3 nucleotides: TGCGCCAGCAGGGGAGGGCGGGAGAGCACAGATACGCAGTATTTT. Translation gives CASRGGRESTDTQYF.

The chain combines TRBV14 with TRBJ1-1; D perhaps matches TRBD1 (5 bases). CDR3 length: 16 amino acids. Germline assignment: CDR1 SGHDN and CDR2 FVKESK. V was pared by 0 bases and J by 2 bases, with 13 bases between. This CDR3 reads CASSQDRGRVNTEAFF. CDR3 DNA: TGTGCCAGCAGCCAAGATCGAGGCAGGGTTAACACTGAAGCTTTCTTT.

The chain combines TRBV28 with TRBJ2-1, with 9 bases aligning to TRBD2. After removal of 8 bases from V and 7 bases from J, the junction contained 9 bases not matched to a gene. The germline V gene encodes CDR1 MDHEN and CDR2 SYDVKM. CDR3 length: 14 amino acids. CDR3 nucleotides: TGTGCCAGCGATGCACTAGCGGGTGAGAATGAGCAGTTCTTC. It encodes CASDALAGENEQFF.

On this clone itself: One end of the junction does not line up with germline, which may come from a read error. CDR3 region: CAGSVAGFSNQPQHF. The CDR3 region has the DNA TGTGCCGGGAGTGTTGCAGGGTTTAGCAATCAGCCCCAGCATTTT. The chain is built from TRBV30 and TRBJ1-5, with a tentative D call TRBD1 (5 bases). This CDR3 is built from 15 residues. Looked up from germline, CDR1 is GTSNPN and CDR2 is SVGIG (reference sequence).

V is TRBV11-1 and J is TRBJ1-5, with 8 bases matching TRBD1. The germline V gene encodes CDR1 SGHAT and CDR2 FQDESV (reference sequence). The V segment lost 4 bases and the J segment 7 bases; nucleotides outside the gene matches: 3. CDR3 length equals 13 residues. Here the CDR3 DNA reads TGTGCCAGCAGCTCTGACAGGGGCCAGCCCCAGCATTTT. This translates into CASSSDRGQPQHF. The full variable domain, in which reference TRBV11-1 and TRBJ1-5 provide the parts outside the CDR3, is EAEVAQSPRYKITEKSQAVAFWCDPISGHATLYWYRQILGQGPELLVQFQDESVVDDSQLPKDRFSAERLKGVDSTLKIQPAELGDSAMYLCASSSDRGQPQHFGDGTRLSIL.

The CDR3 DNA is TGCGCCAGCAGCTCTGGACAGGGAAACTATGGCTACACCTTC. The encoded protein is CASSSGQGNYGYTF. The chain carries TRBV5-1 and TRBJ1-2, with 8 nucleotides matching TRBD1. The CDR3 extends over 14 amino acids. Trimming cost V 3 bases and J 2 bases; bases outside gene matches: 3. In germline, CDR1 is SGHRS, CDR2 YFSETQ.

The J gene is TRBJ2-2, the V gene TRBV2; TRBD2 is a possible D gene (6 bases). V dropped 6 bases and J dropped 4 bases, with 9 bases sitting between them. Germline CDR1 is SNHLY and CDR2 is FYNNEI. CDR3 size: 13 residues. The CDR3 nucleotides read TGTGCCAGCAGGGGACTCCGCACCGGGGAGCTGTTTTTT. It specifies CASRGLRTGELFF.

The chain is built from TRBV25-1 and TRBJ1-2; unclear D gene. The CDR3 sequence is 15 residues long. V was trimmed by 2 bases and J by 4 bases, leaving 14 bases between them. CDR1 and CDR2 from the germline V gene are MGHDK and SYGVNS. CDR3: CASSEAEGFAYGYTF. The CDR3 nucleotides are TGTGCCAGCAGTGAAGCTGAGGGCTTCGCCTATGGCTACACCTTC.

The chain links TRBV4-1 to TRBJ1-1, with 8 nucleotides matching TRBD1. The CDR3 covers 15 residues. Germline trimming cut 5 bases from V and 4 bases from J; bases unmatched to any gene: 9. Germline CDR1 reads MGHRA; CDR2 reads YSYEKL. This CDR3 reads CASSNPRGLSTEAFF. The DNA of the CDR3 is TGCGCCAGCAGCAACCCCAGGGGGCTGAGCACTGAAGCTTTCTTT.

This chain connects TRBV20-1 to TRBJ2-7; D uncertain. Trimming removed 7 bases from V and 5 bases from J, with 12 bases in between. The V gene's germline CDR1 is DFQATT and CDR2 SNEGSKA (reference sequence). The CDR3 has 11 residues. This chain's CDR3 is CSGAGLHEQYF. The DNA of the CDR3 is TGCAGTGGGGCCGGTCTGCACGAGCAGTACTTC.

The rearrangement uses TRBV18 and TRBJ1-6; no definite D call. V lost 2 bases and J lost 7, with 12 bases in between. From germline, CDR1 is KGHSH and CDR2 LQKENI. The CDR3 totals 15 residues. This CDR3 reads CASSPAVAGNSPLHF. For the CDR3, the DNA is TGTGCCAGCTCACCAGCGGTAGCTGGCAATTCACCCCTCCACTTT.

The chain combines TRBV5-1 with TRBJ2-1; 8 bases align to TRBD2. Germline CDR1 is SGHRS and CDR2 is YFSETQ. Trimming cost V 2 bases and J 5 bases; bases outside gene matches: 6. The CDR3 loop spans 15 amino acids. This CDR3 is CASSFRGGRNNEQFF. For the CDR3, the DNA is TGCGCCAGCAGCTTTCGGGGGGGCCGCAACAATGAGCAGTTCTTC.

The chain has TRBV2 and TRBJ2-1; 9 bases map to TRBD2. J lost 8 bases, V lost 6 bases, and 11 bases had no gene match. This CDR3 spans 15 amino acids. CDR1 is SNHLY and CDR2 is FYNNEI in the germline V gene. The CDR3 DNA follows: TGTGCCAGCAGAGCTAGCGGGGTGCTGTTCGATGAGCAGTTCTTC. This gives the protein CASRASGVLFDEQFF.

This CDR3 reads CASSIRGFSQPQHF. The CDR3 DNA follows: TGTGCCAGTAGTATTAGGGGCTTCTCACAGCCCCAGCATTTT. This sequence joins TRBV19 and TRBJ1-5, with D possibly matching TRBD1 (5 bases). Germline V gene lookup returns CDR1 LNHDA and CDR2 SQIVND (reference sequence). Trimming took 3 bases from V and 7 from J, leaving 13 bases between them. The CDR3 contains 14 residues.